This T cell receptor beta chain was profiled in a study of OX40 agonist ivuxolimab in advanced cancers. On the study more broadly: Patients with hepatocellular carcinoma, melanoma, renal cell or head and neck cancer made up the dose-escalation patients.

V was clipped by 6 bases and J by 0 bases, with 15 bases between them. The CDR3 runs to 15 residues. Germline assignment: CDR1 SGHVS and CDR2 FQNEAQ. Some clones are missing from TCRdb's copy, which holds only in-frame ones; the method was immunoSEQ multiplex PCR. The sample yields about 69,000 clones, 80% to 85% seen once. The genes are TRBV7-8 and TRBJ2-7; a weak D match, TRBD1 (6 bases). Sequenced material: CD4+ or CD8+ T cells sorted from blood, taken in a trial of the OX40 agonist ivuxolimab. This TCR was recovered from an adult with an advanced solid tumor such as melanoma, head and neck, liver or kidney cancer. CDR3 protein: CASSRTSGASYEQYF. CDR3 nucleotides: TGTGCCAGCAGTCGTACATCAGGGGCCTCCTACGAGCAGTACTTC.